One and the same sample provided the 31 T cell receptor beta chains below, sequenced in a study of cytotoxic CD8 clonotypes in ibrutinib-treated CLL. TCRdb keeps only in-frame clones here, not all; method: immunoSEQ multiplex PCR. This table holds about 43,000 clones, 69% found once. Specimen: PBMCs, collected after 12 months of ibrutinib treatment. All receptors derive from a human donor with chronic lymphocytic leukemia.

The chain carries TRBV7-3 and TRBJ1-5; D remains unclear. The V end lost 4 bases, the J end lost 0 bases, and 13 bases lay between the germline ends. Germline assignment: CDR1 SGHTA and CDR2 FQGTGA. There are 16 residues in the CDR3. CDR3 in amino acids: CASSSNVQYSNQPQHF. In DNA, the CDR3 is TGTGCCAGCAGCTCCAATGTCCAATATAGCAATCAGCCCCAGCATTTT.

This clone was seen just once. The rearrangement uses TRBV6-4 and TRBJ1-2, with D perhaps matching TRBD1 (5 bases). The V end lost 5 bases, the J end lost 6 bases, and 19 bases lay between the germline ends. Germline loops: CDR1 MRHNA, CDR2 SNTAGT. The CDR3 sequence is 15 residues long. CDR3 region: CASSSTGGSANGYTF. The CDR3 DNA reads as TGTGCCAGCAGTTCAACGGGGGGGTCCGCGAATGGCTACACCTTC.

V and J are TRBV11-1 and TRBJ2-5; no definite D call. Germline V gives CDR1 SGHAT, CDR2 FQDESV (reference sequence). Trimming shortened V by 2 bases and J by 1 base, and 8 bases separated the two germline ends. The CDR3 length is 14 residues. In nucleotides, the CDR3 is TGTGCCAGCAGCTTAATCGCGCCCCAAGAGACCCAGTACTTC. Translating it yields CASSLIAPQETQYF. The full variable domain, with the rest looked up from reference TRBV11-1 and TRBJ2-5, is EAEVAQSPRYKITEKSQAVAFWCDPISGHATLYWYRQILGQGPELLVQFQDESVVDDSQLPKDRFSAERLKGVDSTLKIQPAELGDSAMYLCASSLIAPQETQYFGPGTRLLVL.

This chain joins TRBV29-1 and TRBJ1-2; unclear D gene. V was trimmed by 6 bases and J by 1 base, leaving 6 bases between them. Germline V gives CDR1 SQVTM, CDR2 ANQGSEA. This CDR3 comprises 11 residues. The CDR3 spells CSVRLNYGYTF. In DNA, the CDR3 is TGCAGCGTCCGACTTAACTATGGCTACACCTTC.

The gene calls are TRBV11-1 and TRBJ2-3; a possible D gene is TRBD2 (5 bases). Trimming stripped 2 bases from V and 2 bases from J, with 11 bases between. CDR1 is SGHAT and CDR2 is FQDESV in the germline V gene (reference sequence). CDR3 length: 15 amino acids. The CDR3 region has the DNA TGTGCCAGCAGCTTACGGACGGGGTACACAGATACGCAGTATTTT. Its protein is CASSLRTGYTDTQYF.

The J gene is TRBJ2-4, the V gene TRBV13; 8 positions agree with TRBD1. CDR3 length: 15 residues. CDR1 PRHDT and CDR2 FYEKMQ come from the germline V gene (reference sequence). V lost 5 bases and J lost 7; bases outside the gene matches: 10. The CDR3 nucleotides are TGTGCCAGCAGCCCGGAGGACAGGGTGGGGAACATTCAGTACTTC. Its protein product is CASSPEDRVGNIQYF.

V is TRBV29-1 and J is TRBJ2-7; 9 bases are a match to TRBD1. The CDR3 loop spans 12 amino acids. Per the germline V gene, CDR1 is SQVTM and CDR2 is ANQGSEA. The junction had 0 bases not matched to a gene; V was cut back by 1 base and J by 5 bases. DNA for the CDR3: TGCAGCGTTGAAGGGACAGGGGACGAGCAGTACTTC. Encoded protein: CSVEGTGDEQYF.

This clone was seen only a few times. The chain uses TRBV19 and TRBJ1-1, with 7 bases aligning to TRBD1. The J segment lost 1 base and the V segment lost 7 bases, leaving 12 bases of the junction unmatched. From germline, CDR1 is LNHDA and CDR2 SQIVND (reference sequence). This CDR3 is 16 amino acids long. The CDR3 DNA is TGTGCCAGTAATGTCGACAGGGAGTTTCGGAACACTGAAGCTTTCTTT. Translated, it gives CASNVDREFRNTEAFF.

This chain links TRBV11-2 with TRBJ2-1; a possible D gene is TRBD2 (5 bases). The ends were cut back, 5 bases at V and 0 bases at J, with 20 bases in the middle. There are 18 residues in the CDR3. Germline values: CDR1 SGHAT, CDR2 FQNNGV. Written as DNA, the CDR3 is TGTGCCAGCAGCCCCGGGCCCGGGGAACCCAGCTCCTACAATGAGCAGTTCTTC. It yields the protein CASSPGPGEPSSYNEQFF.

The chain is built from TRBV28 and TRBJ2-7, with TRBD1 as a possible D gene (6 bases). Germline-derived CDR1 and CDR2 are MDHEN and SYDVKM. The germline V and J ends were trimmed by 5 bases and 0 bases, with 14 bases remaining between them. The CDR3 is 15 residues long. CDR3 amino acids: CASSRDTLPSYEQYF. CDR3 nucleotide sequence: TGTGCCAGCAGTCGGGACACCCTTCCCTCCTACGAGCAGTACTTC.

The chain carries TRBV6-6 and TRBJ1-5; the D gene is possibly TRBD1 (5 bases). There are 14 residues in the CDR3. The V gene's germline CDR1 is MNHNY and CDR2 SVGAGI (reference sequence). V dropped 4 bases and J dropped 3 bases, with 10 bases sitting between them. The CDR3 sequence is CASSLGLDNQPQHF. The DNA of the CDR3 is TGTGCCAGCAGTTTGGGACTAGACAATCAGCCCCAGCATTTT.

The chain employs TRBV30 and TRBJ2-7; unclear D gene. This CDR3 comprises 12 residues. V was clipped by 2 bases and J by 6 bases, with 11 bases between them. Germline V lookup: CDR1 GTSNPN, CDR2 SVGIG (reference sequence). In DNA form, the CDR3 reads TGTGCCTGGAGTCATGGTGGCTCCGAGCAGTACTTC. As protein: CAWSHGGSEQYF. The full variable domain, with the rest looked up from reference TRBV30 and TRBJ2-7, is SQTIHQWPATLVQPVGSPLSLECTVEGTSNPNLYWYRQAAGRGLQLLFYSVGIGQISSEVPQNLSASRPQDRQFILSSKKLLLSDSGFYLCAWSHGGSEQYFGPGTRLTVT.

The CDR3: CASSLEGALRYGYTF. CDR3 coding DNA: TGTGCCAGCAGCTTAGAGGGGGCTCTTAGGTATGGCTACACCTTC. V gene TRBV7-9 combines with J gene TRBJ1-2; TRBD1 aligns across 7 bases. Germline values: CDR1 SEHNR, CDR2 FQNEAQ (reference sequence). V shed 1 base, J shed 5 bases, and the junction held 7 bases outside the gene matches. The CDR3 is 15 residues long. Variable domain in full (rest from reference TRBV7-9 and TRBJ1-2): DTGVSQNPRHKITKRGQNVTFRCDPISEHNRLYWYRQTLGQGPEFLTYFQNEAQLEKSRLLSDRFSAERPKGSFSTLEIQRTEQGDSAMYLCASSLEGALRYGYTFGSGTRLTVV.

Concerning this clone: A junction boundary mismatches the germline segment, possibly from a read error. This chain connects TRBV5-1 to TRBJ1-3; possible D gene TRBD1, 6 bases. The germline gives CDR1 SGHRS, CDR2 YFSETQ. This CDR3 region has 16 residues. CDR3 sequence reads: CASSFGGMGAGNTVYF. The CDR3 region has the DNA TGCGCCAGCAGCTTCGGCGGGATGGGGGCCGGAAACACCGTATATTTT.

The V gene is TRBV15, the J gene TRBJ1-4; D is possibly TRBD1 (5 bases). The V end was cut by 6 bases, the J end by 8 bases, with 19 bases between. CDR1 and CDR2 from the germline V gene are LNHNV and YYDKDF (reference sequence). The CDR3 sequence is 15 residues long. The CDR3 coding sequence is TGTGCCACCAGAACCCCGGGGGGAGGAGGAGAAAAACTGTTTTTT. It is translated as CATRTPGGGGEKLFF.

The rearrangement uses TRBV5-1 and TRBJ1-1, with D possibly matching TRBD1 (5 bases). This CDR3 is 15 amino acids long. Germline V gives CDR1 SGHRS, CDR2 YFSETQ. V lost 4 bases to trimming and J lost 5 bases, with 18 bases between them. CDR3 loop: CASSKPESGLTEAFF. For the CDR3, the DNA is TGCGCCAGCAGCAAACCTGAGTCAGGGTTGACTGAAGCTTTCTTT.

The chain links TRBV7-6 to TRBJ1-5, with D possibly being TRBD1 (5 bases). Trimming shortened V by 5 bases and J by 6 bases, and 23 bases separated the two germline ends. CDR1 and CDR2 from the germline V gene are SGHVS and FNYEAQ. This CDR3 spans 17 amino acids. CDR3 nucleotide sequence: TGTGCCAGCAGCCGCGGGACCGTGGGGTTCGGAGTTCAGCCCCAGCATTTT. As protein: CASSRGTVGFGVQPQHF.

Comments on this clone: The junction shows a germline mismatch at one end, possibly a read error. The V call is TRBV28, the J call TRBJ1-3, with a possible D match to TRBD1 (6 bases). CDR3 size: 14 residues. The germline CDR1 and CDR2 sequences are MDHEN and SYDVKM. CDR3: CASRGAGGRYTINF. CDR3 nucleotides: TGTGCCAGCAGGGGGGCAGGCGGTCGGTACACCATAAATTTT.

V and J are TRBV6-6 and TRBJ2-1; 12 bases fit TRBD2. CDR1 MNHNY and CDR2 SVGAGI come from the germline V gene (reference sequence). The ends lost 2 bases at V and 8 bases at J; junction bases unmatched: 4. The CDR3 covers 15 residues. The CDR3 nucleotides are TGTGCCAGCAGTTACAGGCTAGCGGGGGGGTATGAGCAGTTCTTC. It translates to CASSYRLAGGYEQFF.

The J gene is TRBJ2-7, the V gene TRBV11-2; D gene unclear. This CDR3 is 17 amino acids long. V shed 0 bases and J shed 0 bases, with 15 bases lying between them. CDR1 is SGHAT, CDR2 FQNNGV, per germline. The CDR3 region is CASSLESGLFSSYEQYF. In nucleotides, the CDR3 is TGTGCCAGCAGCTTAGAATCGGGCCTATTCAGCTCCTACGAGCAGTACTTC.

The V call is TRBV5-1, the J call TRBJ2-1; no firm D call. From germline, CDR1 is SGHRS and CDR2 YFSETQ. The CDR3 sequence is 14 residues long. Trimming cost V 4 bases and J 3 bases, with 11 bases left between them. CDR3 protein: CASSRRLNYNEQFF. The CDR3, as DNA: TGCGCCAGCAGCCGTCGCTTAAACTACAATGAGCAGTTCTTC.

This clone was found a few times. The chain employs TRBV4-1 and TRBJ2-7; 7 bases are a match to TRBD2. The CDR3 has 15 residues. V gave up 4 bases and J gave up 0 bases; unmatched junction bases: 6. CDR1 is MGHRA and CDR2 is YSYEKL in the germline V gene. CDR3 nucleotides: TGCGCCAGCAGCCCCCAGGCGGGGGTCTCCTACGAGCAGTACTTC. The encoded protein is CASSPQAGVSYEQYF.

This clone has only a few counts. The V gene is TRBV11-3, the J gene TRBJ1-1, with TRBD1 as a possible D gene (5 bases). Trimming left V 3 bases short and J 4 bases short, with 9 bases between. CDR1 SGHNT and CDR2 YENEEA come from the germline V gene. The CDR3 is 13 amino acids. The CDR3 coding sequence is TGTGCCAGCAGCTTGAACGGGGCCACTGAAGCTTTCTTT. This encodes CASSLNGATEAFF.

The chain employs TRBV6-1 and TRBJ1-5; D may be TRBD1 (6 bases). The germline gives CDR1 MNHNS, CDR2 SASEGT. The V end was cut by 6 bases, the J end by 6 bases, with 18 bases between. The CDR3 extends over 15 amino acids. Written as DNA, the CDR3 is TGTGCCAGCAGAGGGCCCACAGGGTTTTTTCAGCCCCAGCATTTT. Translating gives CASRGPTGFFQPQHF.

The chain carries TRBV4-1 and TRBJ1-1; TRBD1 agrees at 8 bases. Looked up from germline, CDR1 is MGHRA and CDR2 is YSYEKL. The J segment lost 3 bases and the V segment lost 4 bases, leaving 4 bases of the junction unmatched. The length of the CDR3 is 14 residues. As DNA, the CDR3 is TGCGCCAGCAGCCTACAGGGGGTCGACACTGAAGCTTTCTTT. Amino acid sequence: CASSLQGVDTEAFF.

V is TRBV19 and J is TRBJ1-1; D perhaps matches TRBD1 (5 bases). The germline V gene has CDR1 LNHDA and CDR2 SQIVND (reference sequence). Trimming removed 0 bases from V and 4 bases from J, with 12 bases in between. The CDR3 consists of 15 residues. The DNA for the CDR3 is TGTGCCAGTAGTATAGATCTTTGGGGGAGCACTGAAGCTTTCTTT. Its translation: CASSIDLWGSTEAFF.

The chain has TRBV4-2 and TRBJ2-7, with 10 bases matching TRBD1. Losses at the gene ends were 1 base for V and 2 bases for J; bases not matched to a gene: 5. Germline-derived CDR1 and CDR2 are LGHNA and YNFKEQ. The CDR3 extends over 16 amino acids. DNA of the CDR3: TGTGCCAGCAGCCAAGTTCAGGACAGGGGGACCTACGAGCAGTACTTC. As protein: CASSQVQDRGTYEQYF.

The chain is built from TRBV5-4 and TRBJ1-2, with no clear D. CDR1 is SGHNT and CDR2 is YYREEE in the germline V gene (reference sequence). CDR3 size: 14 residues. Trimming stripped 4 bases from V and 5 bases from J, with 15 bases between. The CDR3 here is CASSNDGTAYGYTF. The CDR3 DNA follows: TGTGCCAGCAGCAATGACGGAACCGCATATGGCTACACCTTC. Supplemented by reference TRBV5-4 and TRBJ1-2, the full variable domain reads ETGVTQSPTHLIKTRGQQVTLRCSSQSGHNTVSWYQQALGQGPQFIFQYYREEENGRGNFPPRFSGLQFPNYSSELNVNALELDDSALYLCASSNDGTAYGYTFGSGTRLTVV.

The chain has TRBV5-3 and TRBJ1-5, with D perhaps matching TRBD1 (6 bases). TRBV5-3 qualifies as an ORF whose function is uncertain. V was pared by 4 bases and J by 6 bases, with 11 bases between. This CDR3 has 13 residues. CDR3 in DNA: TGTGCCAGAAGCACACAGGACAGTCAGCCCCAGCATTTT. Its translation: CARSTQDSQPQHF.

V is TRBV28 and J is TRBJ2-7, with D unclear. CDR3 length: 12 residues. Germline lookup yields CDR1 MDHEN and CDR2 SYDVKM. Trimming left V 4 bases short and J 4 bases short, with 8 bases between. The CDR3 sequence is CASSSDKYEQYF. CDR3 nucleotide sequence: TGTGCCAGCAGTTCCGACAAGTACGAGCAGTACTTC. The full variable domain, its missing parts supplied by reference TRBV28 and TRBJ2-7, is DVKVTQSSRYLVKRTGEKVFLECVQDMDHENMFWYRQDPGLGLRLIYFSYDVKMKEKGDIPEGYSVSREKKERFSLILESASTNQTSMYLCASSSDKYEQYFGPGTRLTVT.

The CDR3 loop is CASSSSGVADTQYF. The CDR3 DNA reads TGCGCCAGCAGCTCCTCAGGGGTGGCAGATACGCAGTATTTT. The gene calls are TRBV5-1 and TRBJ2-3, with a tentative D call TRBD1 (6 bases). V was trimmed by 3 bases and J by 4 bases, leaving 12 bases between them. CDR1 is SGHRS and CDR2 is YFSETQ in the germline V gene. CDR3 length: 14 amino acids.